This T cell receptor (beta chain) is drawn from a study of cytomegalovirus exposure and HLA in healthy donors. This CDR3 has 16 amino acids. Germline V gives CDR1 MNHEY, CDR2 SMNVEV (reference sequence). V was pared by 2 bases and J by 8 bases, with 19 bases between. With 60 Vbeta and 13 Jbeta primers, the PCR was carried out. Data came from immunoSEQ multiplex PCR; TCRdb stores just in-frame clones and leaves some out. The table shows under 130,000 clones, with 78% occurring only once. This clonotype was sampled from a man aged 25 to 40 in good health and CMV-seronegative. The chain uses TRBV27 and TRBJ2-1, with TRBD2 as a possible D gene (6 bases). Sequencing used PBMCs. The chain's CDR3 is CASSLIPGGPEDEQFF. CDR3 coding DNA: TGTGCCAGCAGTTTAATACCCGGAGGGCCTGAAGATGAGCAGTTCTTC.